Following are 2 T cell receptor beta chains from one sample sequenced in a study of cytomegalovirus exposure and HLA in healthy donors. Primers for the PCR totalled 60 Vbeta and 13 Jbeta. Method: immunoSEQ multiplex PCR; TCRdb's copy keeps in-frame clones and lacks some. The profile shows 160,000 or so clones, 75% to 90% of them singletons. The sequencing input was PBMCs. These receptors originate from a man aged 25-45 years in good health and CMV-seronegative.

V is TRBV6-5 and J is TRBJ1-3, with TRBD1 matching 8 bases. The V segment lost 5 bases and the J segment 7 bases; nucleotides outside the gene matches: 10. Germline V gives CDR1 MNHEY, CDR2 SVGAGI. CDR3 length equals 15 residues. CDR3 sequence: CASSLGQGLGNTIYF. In DNA, the CDR3 is TGTGCCAGCAGTCTCGGACAGGGTCTTGGGAACACCATATATTTT.

With respect to this clone: One end of the junction is discordant with germline, which a read error may explain. The chain employs TRBV28 and TRBJ1-2; no definite D call. The V gene's germline CDR1 is MDHEN and CDR2 SYDVKM. This CDR3 comprises 13 residues. The CDR3 nucleotides read TGTGCCAGCACTTTAACCGGTAACTATGGCTACACCTTC. This encodes CASTLTGNYGYTF.